A selection of T cell receptor beta chains follows, all from one sample in a study of blood T cell repertoires in COVID-19. Data came from immunoSEQ multiplex PCR; TCRdb stores just in-frame clones and leaves some out. The data contain some 120,000 clones, 85% to 90% of them seen just once; the ten biggest clones take up 0.7% to 0.9%. Specimen: peripheral blood. These TCRs come from a woman aged 50 to 60 with active or convalescent COVID-19. Each CDR3 is given with its conserved first and last residue. Fields, in order: V gene, CDR3 length, J gene, D gene, clone size, CDR3 DNA, CDR3 protein. The D gene is left open where the match is weak. Rows may omit the clone size; those that give it use once, few, many or a size class.

>TRBV30|12|TRBJ2-7|-|-
TGTGCCGGGGAGGACAGTAACTACGAGCAGTACTTC
CAGEDSNYEQYF
>TRBV7-2|15|TRBJ1-2|-|-
TGTGCCAGCAGCTTACCCGGGAAGCGTTGGAAGGGCTACACCTTC
CASSLPGKRWKGYTF
>TRBV28|13|TRBJ2-1|-|-
TGTGCCAGCAGTTCAAGGGACTCCGCCGAGCAGTTCTTC
CASSSRDSAEQFF
>TRBV27|14|TRBJ2-7|-|-
TGTGCCAGCAGTTACGGACATAAAGACTACGAGCAGTACTTC
CASSYGHKDYEQYF
>TRBV6-2/TRBV6-3|16|TRBJ2-7|TRBD2|-
TGTGCCAGCAGTTACCGGAGTAGCGGGAAATATCACGAGCAGTACTTC
CASSYRSSGKYHEQYF
>TRBV7-9|14|TRBJ1-6|-|-
TGTGCCAGCAGCGACGGAGGGGTATATTCACCCCTCCACTTT
CASSDGGVYSPLHF
>TRBV5-4|15|TRBJ1-1|-|-
TGTGCCAGCAGCTTGGTCCAGGACAGGAACACTGAAGCTTTCTTT
CASSLVQDRNTEAFF
>TRBV29-1|12|TRBJ1-1|-|once
TGCAGCGTTGAGGCAGAAAGCACTGAAGCTTTCTTT
CSVEAESTEAFF
>TRBV9|15|TRBJ1-1|-|-
TGTGCCAGCAGCCCGACAGGTATAAGGAACACTGAAGCTTTCTTT
CASSPTGIRNTEAFF
>TRBV19|13|TRBJ2-5|-|-
TGTGCCAGTAGTATGGTCAGACAAGAGACCCAGTACTTC
CASSMVRQETQYF
>TRBV14|13|TRBJ2-7|-|-
TGTGCCAGCAGTGAGCGGGCCAACTACGAGCAGTACTTC
CASSERANYEQYF
>TRBV27|15|TRBJ2-5|TRBD1|-
TGTGCCAGCAGTCCGACGCACAGGGGCGGAGAGACCCAGTACTTC
CASSPTHRGGETQYF
>TRBV7-7|16|TRBJ2-2|-|-
TGTGCTAGCAGCTCCCGGGTGGCAGGGAAGGCCGGGGAGCTGTTTTTT
CASSSRVAGKAGELFF
>TRBV19|18|TRBJ1-5|TRBD1|-
TGTGCCAGTAGTATACTTACAGGGGTCCTCGATAGCAATCAGCCCCAGCATTTT
CASSILTGVLDSNQPQHF
>TRBV6-2/TRBV6-3|16|TRBJ2-1|TRBD2|-
TGTGCCAGCAGTCCGGTACTAGCGGGAGTCCACAATGAGCAGTTCTTC
CASSPVLAGVHNEQFF
>TRBV6-2/TRBV6-3|15|TRBJ2-7|TRBD2|few
TGTGCCAGCAGTTACGTCCGGGAGGGACCCTACGAGCAGTACTTC
CASSYVREGPYEQYF
>TRBV4-1|13|TRBJ1-1|-|-
TGCGCCAGCAGCATGGACAGAGACACTGAAGCTTTCTTT
CASSMDRDTEAFF
>TRBV5-1|13|TRBJ1-1|-|-
TGCGCCAGCGGGGGCCCAAGCGGGGCCGGAGCTTTCTTT
CASGGPSGAGAFF
>TRBV18|15|TRBJ2-6|-|-
TGTGCCAGCTCCCAGCCGCTCTCTGGGGCCAACGTCTTGACTTTC
CASSQPLSGANVLTF
>TRBV7-2|12|TRBJ2-1|-|-
TGTGCCAGCAGCGGTGGCCTTTCTGAGCAGTTCTTC
CASSGGLSEQFF
>TRBV6-5|13|TRBJ1-2|TRBD1|-
TGTGCCAGCGGGGGGACAGTCCTCTATGGCTACACCTTC
CASGGTVLYGYTF
>TRBV19|16|TRBJ2-2|-|-
TGTGCCAGTAGTGGTCCGAGGGTTTCGGCCACCGGGGAGCTGTTTTTT
CASSGPRVSATGELFF
>TRBV4-1|13|TRBJ1-1|-|-
TGCGCCAGCAGCCACCCAGGGGTAACTGAAGCTTTCTTT
CASSHPGVTEAFF
>TRBV6-5|13|TRBJ2-1|TRBD2|-
TGTGCCAGCAACCGGGACTACCCGTGGGAGCAGTTCTTC
CASNRDYPWEQFF
>TRBV7-8|17|TRBJ2-7|-|-
TGTGCCAGCAGCTTACTATCGCTTTTGGGGCGGCGGGGCGAGCAGTACTTC
CASSLLSLLGRRGEQYF
>TRBV6-5|12|TRBJ2-7|-|-
TGTGCCAGCAGTCCTGTCTCCTACGAGCAGTACTTC
CASSPVSYEQYF
>TRBV7-2|13|TRBJ2-3|-|few
TGTGCCAGCAGCTTAGACCGGGCAGATACGCAGTATTTT
CASSLDRADTQYF
>TRBV3-1/TRBV3-2|16|TRBJ2-2|-|-
TGTGCCAGCAGCCAAGAGGGGAGGCGGTACACCGGGGAGCTGTTTTTT
CASSQEGRRYTGELFF
>TRBV28|16|TRBJ2-5|TRBD2|-
TGTGCCAGCAGCGACCCAGCGGGAGAATTGGGGGAGACCCAGTACTTC
CASSDPAGELGETQYF
>TRBV29-1|14|TRBJ2-1|TRBD2|-
TGCAGCGCCATTGGACTAGCGGGGGGAAATGAGCAGTTCTTC
CSAIGLAGGNEQFF
>TRBV4-2|14|TRBJ1-4|TRBD1|-
TGTGCCAGCAGCCAGACAGGGAGGAATGAAAAACTGTTTTTT
CASSQTGRNEKLFF
>TRBV28|11|TRBJ1-2|-|-
TGTGCCAGCGGTTCGGACTATGGCTACACCTTC
CASGSDYGYTF
>TRBV15|16|TRBJ2-7|TRBD1|-
TGTGCCACCAGCAGAGCAAGGACAGGGGGTTCCTACGAGCAGTACTTC
CATSRARTGGSYEQYF